Each of the 24 T cell receptor beta chains below was sequenced from the same sample in a study of early T cells in non-severe SARS-CoV-2 infection (dated by TCRdb to the early 2020s). Libraries were prepared through 5' RACE. These reads were obtained on a NextSeq 500. Using fastp at Q25 and MiXCR, TCRdb reprocessed the public reads and kept productive beta chains. Rows are unified per CDR3 protein, each entry keeping the most common DNA and genes. For this sample there are over 60,000 distinct CDR3 sequences; about 11% appear just once. The top ten clones comprise 2.5% to 3.5% of the sample. The sample in question was whole blood, obtained at baseline. The receptor source for this set is an adult who was a healthcare worker with PCR-confirmed SARS-CoV-2 infection or an uninfected control (not recorded which).

This clonotype showed up just a few times. Written as DNA, the CDR3 is TGTGCCAGCAGCTTAGTACAGCACAATGAGCAGTTCTTC. Translating it yields CASSLVQHNEQFF. The rearrangement links TRBV7-8 to TRBJ2-1, with no clear D. CDR3 length equals 13 residues. Germline CDR1 and CDR2: SGHVS and FQNEAQ. Trimming removed 1 base from V and 5 bases from J, with 6 bases in between.

This clonotype was recorded a few times. The chain employs TRBV5-4 and TRBJ1-1, with 12 positions matching TRBD1. The ends lost 5 bases at V and 3 bases at J; junction bases unmatched: 8. Germline CDR1 and CDR2: SGHNT and YYREEE (reference sequence). This CDR3 comprises 16 residues. CDR3: CASRGPGQGADTEAFF. The DNA for the CDR3 is TGTGCCAGCAGAGGCCCGGGACAGGGGGCTGACACTGAAGCTTTCTTT.

The CDR3 DNA reads TGTGCCTGCACTAAGGGGGGGGCGTTAGACGAGCAGTACTTC. Amino acids: CACTKGGALDEQYF. This chain uses TRBV30 with TRBJ2-7; tentative D call: TRBD2 (7 bases). Germline CDR1 GTSNPN, CDR2 SVGIG (reference sequence). V gave up 6 bases and J gave up 5 bases, with 20 bases separating them. The CDR3 spans 14 residues.

This sequence joins TRBV7-2 and TRBJ2-1, with 8 nucleotides matching TRBD2. Germline CDR1 reads SGHTA; CDR2 reads FQGNSA. The CDR3 has 15 amino acids. With 5 bases clipped from V and 4 bases from J, the junction kept 7 bases outside the gene matches. The CDR3 is CASSTRGAGYNEQFF. As DNA, the CDR3 is TGTGCCAGCAGCACGCGGGGGGCGGGTTACAATGAGCAGTTCTTC.

The chain employs TRBV10-1 and TRBJ2-7; D is possibly TRBD1 (6 bases). Germline-derived CDR1 and CDR2 are WNHNN and SYGVQD (reference sequence). This CDR3 contains 14 residues. The V gene lost 9 bases and the J gene lost 2 bases, with 17 bases spanning the gap. The CDR3 region is CARTRQAYTYEQYF. CDR3 bases: TGCGCCAGAACCCGACAGGCGTACACCTACGAGCAGTACTTC.

This clonotype was recorded many times. This rearrangement joins TRBV4-3 to TRBJ1-1; D gene unclear. With 0 bases removed from V and 8 bases from J, the gap between germline ends came to 7 bases. This CDR3 has 12 residues. The V gene's germline CDR1 is LGHNA and CDR2 YSLEER. The CDR3 bases are TGCGCCAGCAGCCAAGAACCGGTCGAAGCTTTCTTT. Translating gives CASSQEPVEAFF.

This clonotype was counted between two and nine times. The chain links TRBV27 to TRBJ1-2; 7 nucleotides line up with TRBD1. Trimming took 2 bases from V and 2 from J; bases not matched to a gene: 8. The CDR3 runs 16 residues. The V gene's germline CDR1 is MNHEY and CDR2 SMNVEV (reference sequence). CDR3 DNA: TGTGCCAGCAGTTTAAGCCGGACAGGAACCAACTATGGCTACACCTTC. It yields the protein CASSLSRTGTNYGYTF.

This clonotype has only a few counts. The chain carries TRBV6-6 and TRBJ2-7; D is possibly TRBD1 (5 bases). The CDR3 has 13 amino acids. Germline lookup yields CDR1 MNHNY and CDR2 SVGAGI (reference sequence). Trimming left V 4 bases short and J 4 bases short, with 11 bases between. Written as DNA, the CDR3 is TGTGCCAGCAGTTTTATCCCAGGGTACGAGCAGTACTTC. This codes for CASSFIPGYEQYF.

Details on this clonotype: Since a much larger clone is just one base distant, this may be a read error. The chain has TRBV12-3 or TRBV12-4 and TRBJ2-2, with 7 positions matching TRBD2. This CDR3 is built from 15 residues. The CDR3 here is CASSTRDYQTGELVF. In DNA form, the CDR3 reads TGTGCCAGCAGTACGAGGGACTATCAGACCGGGGAGCTGGTTTTT.

This clonotype was observed many times. This chain joins TRBV20-1 and TRBJ2-1; D might be TRBD1 or TRBD2, each matching 5 bases. The germline CDR1 and CDR2 sequences are DFQATT and SNEGSKA (reference sequence). The CDR3 is 16 amino acids. Deletions cut 5 bases from V and 3 bases from J, with 20 bases between. Here the CDR3 reads CSAPPRDAHGYNEQFF. CDR3 nucleotides: TGCAGTGCTCCCCCAAGGGACGCCCATGGCTACAATGAGCAGTTCTTC.

This clonotype showed up just a few times. The CDR3 reads CAITSDRTDTEAFF. In DNA, the CDR3 is TGTGCCATCACATCGGACAGGACGGACACTGAAGCTTTCTTT. The chain has TRBV10-3 and TRBJ1-1; TRBD1 matches 7 bases. Germline V lookup: CDR1 ENHRY, CDR2 SYGVKD. J gave up 3 bases and V 7 bases, and 8 bases lay outside the gene matches. The CDR3 consists of 14 residues.

This rearrangement joins TRBV7-8 to TRBJ2-5, with 9 bases lining up with TRBD1. Germline loops: CDR1 SGHVS, CDR2 FQNEAQ. The CDR3 is 14 amino acids. Trimming removed 5 bases from V and 5 bases from J; junction bases left unmatched: 6. CDR3 amino acids: CASSARTGVETQYF. The CDR3 coding sequence is TGTGCCAGCAGCGCACGGACAGGGGTCGAGACCCAGTACTTC. The full variable domain, rest sourced from reference TRBV7-8 and TRBJ2-5, is GAGVSQSPRYKVAKRGQDVALRCDPISGHVSLFWYQQALGQGPEFLTYFQNEAQLDKSGLPSDRFFAERPEGSVSTLKIQRTQQEDSAVYLCASSARTGVETQYFGPGTRLLVL.

Ten or more counts support this clonotype. The chain joins TRBV18 to TRBJ2-2; the D gene is possibly TRBD1 (5 bases). Trimming cost V 8 bases and J 2 bases, with 12 bases left between them. Germline V gene lookup returns CDR1 KGHSH and CDR2 LQKENI. This CDR3 is built from 14 residues. As DNA, the CDR3 is TGTGCCAGCCCCTCCCAGGGAAACACCGGGGAGCTGTTTTTT. Amino acid sequence: CASPSQGNTGELFF.

This clonotype has more than one count but fewer than ten. CDR3 sequence reads: CATATARSGETQYF. For the CDR3, the DNA is TGTGCCACCGCTACAGCGCGGTCCGGGGAGACCCAGTACTTC. The genes are TRBV12-3 or TRBV12-4 and TRBJ2-5; D call uncertain. The CDR3 contains 14 residues. The V end lost 10 bases, the J end lost 5 bases, and 20 bases lay between the germline ends.

The chain has TRBV29-1 and TRBJ1-2; D is undetermined. The ends were cut back, 2 bases at V and 3 bases at J, with 7 bases in the middle. The CDR3 consists of 12 residues. Germline CDR1 is SQVTM and CDR2 is ANQGSEA. The CDR3 region is CSVEKADYGYTF. The CDR3 bases are TGCAGCGTTGAAAAGGCAGACTATGGCTACACCTTC.

This clonotype was seen a few times. This sequence joins TRBV12-3 or TRBV12-4 and TRBJ2-7; D is unresolved. The V end lost 1 base, the J end lost 6 bases, and 10 bases lay between the germline ends. The CDR3 extends over 13 amino acids. The CDR3 sequence is CASSLGSVPEQYF. The CDR3 nucleotides are TGTGCCAGCAGTTTAGGCAGTGTCCCCGAGCAGTACTTC.

This chain connects TRBV27 to TRBJ1-6, with 7 nucleotides matching TRBD1. V dropped 2 bases and J dropped 0; count of bases not matched to a gene: 13. This CDR3 spans 20 amino acids. The germline V gene has CDR1 MNHEY and CDR2 SMNVEV (reference sequence). The CDR3 nucleotides read TGTGCCAGCAGTTTAAGGGGACAGTTCGCGTCGAGCTCCTATAATTCACCCCTCCACTTT. Its translation: CASSLRGQFASSSYNSPLHF.

The chain links TRBV15 to TRBJ2-4; D gene ambiguous. CDR1 LNHNV and CDR2 YYDKDF come from the germline V gene (reference sequence). The CDR3 length is 15 residues. Trimming removed 1 base at V and 8 bases at J, with 15 bases between. The CDR3 here is CATSRGGETLDIQYF. The CDR3 nucleotides read TGTGCCACCAGCAGAGGTGGGGAAACGTTGGACATTCAGTACTTC.

This clonotype was found a few times. The J gene is TRBJ2-3, the V gene TRBV7-2; D gene ambiguous. CDR1 is SGHTA, CDR2 FQGNSA, per germline. With 5 bases removed from V and 9 bases from J, the gap between germline ends came to 12 bases. The CDR3 contains 12 residues. The CDR3 sequence is CASSPLLGTQYF. The CDR3 region has the DNA TGTGCCAGCAGCCCTCTCCTGGGGACGCAGTATTTT.

This clonotype has a count of ten or more. The chain carries TRBV29-1 and TRBJ2-1; D is uncertain. V gave up 2 bases and J gave up 10 bases, with 9 bases separating them. This CDR3 region has 11 residues. Germline CDR1 reads SQVTM; CDR2 reads ANQGSEA. The CDR3 loop is CSVERAREQFF. DNA for the CDR3: TGCAGCGTTGAAAGGGCTCGGGAGCAGTTCTTC.

The rearrangement links TRBV20-1 to TRBJ1-2; 7 nucleotides match TRBD1. The CDR3 is 13 residues long. Germline V gene lookup returns CDR1 DFQATT and CDR2 SNEGSKA (reference sequence). Losses at the gene ends were 1 base for V and 6 bases for J; bases not matched to a gene: 5. CDR3 in DNA: TGCAGTGCTAGAGTCACAGGGGTAGATGGCTACACCTTC. This codes for CSARVTGVDGYTF.

This sequence joins TRBV30 and TRBJ1-1; D unresolved. The germline V gene encodes CDR1 GTSNPN and CDR2 SVGIG (reference sequence). The CDR3 loop spans 17 amino acids. Trimming removed 0 bases from V and 5 bases from J, with 22 bases in between. The chain's CDR3 is CAWSVPPPRTGYTEAFF. The DNA for the CDR3 is TGTGCCTGGAGTGTCCCTCCCCCCCGGACGGGCTATACTGAAGCTTTCTTT.

This clonotype showed up just a few times. The chain recombines TRBV9 with TRBJ2-1; 10 positions match TRBD2. The V gene end was trimmed by 0 bases and the J gene end by 8 bases; junction bases not matched to a gene: 5. CDR1 and CDR2 from the germline V gene are SGDLS and YYNGEE. This CDR3 spans 15 amino acids. The CDR3 coding sequence is TGTGCCAGCAGCGTAGCAGCGGGGGGGCCCCATGAGCAGTTCTTC. As protein: CASSVAAGGPHEQFF.

This clonotype has at least ten counts. CDR3 sequence: CASSVGFNNSPLHF. DNA of the CDR3: TGCGCCAGCAGCGTGGGATTCAATAATTCACCCCTCCACTTT. The rearrangement links TRBV5-1 to TRBJ1-6; D ambiguous. The length of the CDR3 is 14 residues. V lost 4 bases and J lost 5, with 10 bases in between. Germline V gene lookup returns CDR1 SGHRS and CDR2 YFSETQ.